These 28 T cell receptor beta chains share one sample of origin, sequenced in a study of regulatory T cells in long-lasting Graves disease. The time point was: persistent/refractory GD, antithyroid drugs over 5 years with positive TRAb. Preparation of the TCR library used RNA extracted from PBMCs. Investigators prepared the TCR beta libraries by applying iRepertoire HTBI primers and Arm-PCR of CDR3 regions. TCRdb reprocessed the multiplex PCR reads with MiXCR, giving one entry per CDR3 protein. The sample yields a few hundred thousand distinct CDR3 sequences, approximately 23% seen once. This material consisted of peripheral blood mononuclear cells (PBMCs), taken when the disease was refractory, from a patient treated with antithyroid drugs. These receptors were taken from a female donor with Graves disease.

V and J are TRBV29-1 and TRBJ2-7, with 11 bases fitting TRBD1. Germline CDR1 reads SQVTM; CDR2 reads ANQGSEA. The V segment lost 3 bases and the J segment 0 bases; nucleotides outside the gene matches: 1. The CDR3 loop spans 14 amino acids. The CDR3 DNA is TGCAGCGTTGATGGGACAGGGGGCTCCTACGAGCAGTACTTC. Its translation: CSVDGTGGSYEQYF.

The chain combines TRBV13 with TRBJ2-3; no clear D gene. Trimming removed 5 bases at V and 2 bases at J, with 14 bases between. The germline V gene has CDR1 PRHDT and CDR2 FYEKMQ (reference sequence). This CDR3 comprises 15 residues. Here the CDR3 reads CASSPRPGTTDTQYF. Here the CDR3 DNA reads TGTGCCAGCAGCCCCCGGCCTGGAACCACAGATACGCAGTATTTT. Full variable domain (remainder filled in from reference TRBV13 and TRBJ2-3): AAGVIQSPRHLIKEKRETATLKCYPIPRHDTVYWYQQGPGQDPQFLISFYEKMQSDKGSIPDRFSAQQFSDYHSELNMSSLELGDSALYFCASSPRPGTTDTQYFGPGTRLTVL.

The chain uses TRBV6-1 and TRBJ1-1; weak D call: TRBD1 (5 bases). The ends were cut back, 8 bases at V and 5 bases at J, with 12 bases in the middle. Germline V gene lookup returns CDR1 MNHNS and CDR2 SASEGT. The CDR3 consists of 12 residues. CDR3 sequence (DNA): TGTGCCAGCGGGGCAGGGTTTACTGAAGCTTTCTTT. It translates to CASGAGFTEAFF.

This clonotype was seen more than once but under ten times. The CDR3 coding sequence is TGTGCCAGCAGCTTTCAGATCGCCCTGGGGCGGGGAGAGACCCAGTACTTC. This translates into CASSFQIALGRGETQYF. This chain joins TRBV5-6 and TRBJ2-5, with D perhaps TRBD2 (6 bases). There are 17 residues in the CDR3. Per germline, CDR1 SGHDT and CDR2 YYEEEE. V lost 2 bases to trimming and J lost 4 bases, with 21 bases between them.

The chain joins TRBV7-9 to TRBJ2-3; maybe TRBD2 (6 bases). The CDR3 spans 16 residues. V lost 3 bases and J lost 3, with 16 bases in between. Germline V gene sequence: CDR1 SEHNR, CDR2 FQNEAQ (reference sequence). CDR3: CASSFFLAMITDTQYF. The CDR3 DNA reads TGTGCCAGCAGCTTCTTCCTAGCGATGATAACAGATACGCAGTATTTT. Complete variable domain (other parts from reference TRBV7-9 and TRBJ2-3): DTGVSQNPRHKITKRGQNVTFRCDPISEHNRLYWYRQTLGQGPEFLTYFQNEAQLEKSRLLSDRFSAERPKGSFSTLEIQRTEQGDSAMYLCASSFFLAMITDTQYFGPGTRLTVL.

This sequence joins TRBV27 and TRBJ1-3; weak D call: TRBD1 (6 bases). Trimming took 0 bases from V and 4 from J, leaving 16 bases between them. The CDR3 extends over 17 amino acids. Germline V lookup: CDR1 MNHEY, CDR2 SMNVEV (reference sequence). The CDR3 protein is CASSLSGTTPGGNTIYF. The CDR3 DNA reads as TGTGCCAGCAGTTTATCGGGGACAACCCCGGGAGGAAACACCATATATTTT.

Many counts were recorded for this clonotype. The chain links TRBV11-1 to TRBJ2-7; D tentatively fits TRBD1 or TRBD2 (5 bases each). Germline CDR1 reads SGHAT; CDR2 reads FQDESV (reference sequence). The CDR3 length is 13 residues. V gave up 7 bases and J gave up 7 bases, with 17 bases separating them. As DNA, the CDR3 is TGTGCCAGCACCCCGAACCGGGACGGAGAGCAGTACTTC. It encodes CASTPNRDGEQYF.

In this sample, this clonotype turned up many times. The CDR3, as DNA: TGTGCCAGCAGACGGGGGGGACTCACTGAAGCTTTCTTT. The encoded protein is CASRRGGLTEAFF. This sequence joins TRBV2 and TRBJ1-1, with a possible D match to TRBD1 (5 bases). Trimming took off 6 bases at V and 4 bases at J, with 12 bases between the two ends. The V gene's germline CDR1 is SNHLY and CDR2 FYNNEI. The CDR3 sequence is 13 residues long.

This clonotype occurred a few times. The rearrangement links TRBV28 to TRBJ1-3; D is undetermined. The V gene lost 4 bases and the J gene lost 0 bases, with 13 bases spanning the gap. This CDR3 contains 16 residues. From germline, CDR1 is MDHEN and CDR2 SYDVKM. Here the CDR3 reads CASSSPMGFSGNTIYF. As DNA, the CDR3 is TGTGCCAGCAGTTCCCCTATGGGGTTCTCTGGAAACACCATATATTTT.

This clonotype was seen only a few times. The chain employs TRBV30 and TRBJ1-1; the D is unclear. Trimming stripped 3 bases from V and 0 bases from J, with 8 bases between. The CDR3 extends over 13 amino acids. From germline, CDR1 is GTSNPN and CDR2 SVGIG (reference sequence). CDR3 nucleotide sequence: TGTGCCTGGAGGGTGCAGTTGAACACTGAAGCTTTCTTT. Translation gives CAWRVQLNTEAFF.

The count of this clonotype is one. Since a much larger clone is just one base distant, this may be a read error. The chain combines TRBV6-1 with TRBJ1-5; D is unresolved. Germline loops: CDR1 MNHNS, CDR2 SASEGT. The CDR3 covers 16 residues. Trimming pared 1 base from V and 5 bases from J, leaving 15 bases between. CDR3 nucleotide sequence: TGTGCCAGCAGTGAAGTCCCTTCGGCTGCCCATCAGCCCCAGCATTTT. Its protein product is CASSEVPSAAHQPQHF.

The sample holds many counts of this clonotype. The J gene is TRBJ2-6, the V gene TRBV28, with 8 bases matching TRBD1. CDR3 length: 19 amino acids. Losses at the gene ends were 5 bases for V and 0 bases for J; bases not matched to a gene: 12. Looked up from germline, CDR1 is MDHEN and CDR2 is SYDVKM. The CDR3 bases are TGTGCCAGCAGTGCCCTACAGGGGGTCCCAAGCTCTGGGGCCAACGTCCTGACTTTC. Its protein is CASSALQGVPSSGANVLTF. Looking up the rest from reference TRBV28 and TRBJ2-6 gives the full variable domain: DVKVTQSSRYLVKRTGEKVFLECVQDMDHENMFWYRQDPGLGLRLIYFSYDVKMKEKGDIPEGYSVSREKKERFSLILESASTNQTSMYLCASSALQGVPSSGANVLTFGAGSRLTVL.

The chain is built from TRBV7-2 and TRBJ2-2, with no clear D. This CDR3 has 13 residues. The V and J ends lost 5 bases and 6 bases respectively, with 10 bases between them. Germline V gene lookup returns CDR1 SGHTA and CDR2 FQGNSA. The CDR3 DNA follows: TGTGCCAGCAGCCGAGGCCCGTCCGGGGAGCTGTTTTTT. Protein product: CASSRGPSGELFF.

The chain couples TRBV2 to TRBJ2-7; 10 bases fit TRBD2. V lost 3 bases and J lost 6; bases outside the gene matches: 8. This CDR3 has 15 amino acids. Germline assignment: CDR1 SNHLY and CDR2 FYNNEI. CDR3 loop: CASSDLAGGEGEQYF. The DNA of the CDR3 is TGTGCCAGCAGTGATTTAGCGGGAGGCGAAGGCGAGCAGTACTTC.

This clonotype has just a few counts. The J gene is TRBJ2-5, the V gene TRBV7-2, with D possibly TRBD1 on 5 matching bases. Germline-derived CDR1 and CDR2 are SGHTA and FQGNSA. CDR3 size: 14 residues. Trimming took off 5 bases at V and 7 bases at J, with 17 bases between the two ends. Written as DNA, the CDR3 is TGTGCCAGCAGCCCGAACTGGCAGGGAAGGACCCAGTACTTC. It codes for CASSPNWQGRTQYF.

This clonotype has ten or more counts. The chain has TRBV20-1 and TRBJ2-7; 9 nucleotides line up with TRBD1. Per the germline V gene, CDR1 is DFQATT and CDR2 is SNEGSKA (reference sequence). With 8 bases clipped from V and 5 bases from J, the junction kept 10 bases outside the gene matches. The CDR3 contains 13 residues. CDR3 residues: CSPTSGTGNEQYF. In nucleotides, the CDR3 is TGCAGTCCCACATCCGGGACAGGGAACGAGCAGTACTTC.

The chain employs TRBV7-9 and TRBJ1-2; D gene uncertain. The CDR3 totals 12 residues. CDR1 and CDR2 from the germline V gene are SEHNR and FQNEAQ (reference sequence). V gave up 5 bases and J gave up 12 bases, with 16 bases separating them. The CDR3 is CASSPSGEADTF. The CDR3 DNA follows: TGTGCCAGCAGCCCCAGCGGCGAGGCCGACACCTTC.

This clonotype was counted many times. J is TRBJ1-6 and V is TRBV5-1; D remains unclear. The length of the CDR3 is 14 residues. Germline lookup yields CDR1 SGHRS and CDR2 YFSETQ. The ends were cut back, 4 bases at V and 9 bases at J, with 14 bases in the middle. CDR3 bases: TGCGCCAGCAGCACGTTGGGTTGGGGTTCACCCCTCCACTTT. It encodes CASSTLGWGSPLHF.

This chain joins TRBV9 and TRBJ1-1, with no clear D. Germline CDR1 and CDR2: SGDLS and YYNGEE. Deletions cut 3 bases from V and 4 bases from J, with 7 bases between. CDR3 length: 12 residues. The DNA of the CDR3 is TGTGCCAGCAGCGGATTAGCCACTGAAGCTTTCTTT. This gives the protein CASSGLATEAFF.

V usage is TRBV7-2 and J usage is TRBJ2-2, with a weak D call TRBD2 (5 bases). Germline CDR1 reads SGHTA; CDR2 reads FQGNSA. The germline V and J ends were trimmed by 1 base and 2 bases, with 11 bases remaining between them. The CDR3 is 16 residues long. CDR3 protein: CASSLGTGINTGELFF. DNA of the CDR3: TGTGCCAGCAGCTTAGGGACGGGGATTAACACCGGGGAGCTGTTTTTT.

The chain combines TRBV19 with TRBJ2-5, with a weak D call TRBD2 (5 bases). From germline, CDR1 is LNHDA and CDR2 SQIVND (reference sequence). The V end lost 5 bases, the J end lost 2 bases, and 15 bases lay between the germline ends. The CDR3 contains 15 residues. The CDR3 here is CASSRGGQEQETQYF. The CDR3 region has the DNA TGTGCCAGTAGTCGGGGTGGGCAGGAGCAAGAGACCCAGTACTTC.

Ten or more counts support this clonotype. The rearrangement links TRBV28 to TRBJ2-4, with a weak D call TRBD1 (6 bases). Germline CDR1 is MDHEN and CDR2 is SYDVKM. V gave up 2 bases and J gave up 13 bases, with 15 bases separating them. CDR3 size: 13 residues. The chain's CDR3 is CASSLSRGVIQYF. The CDR3 nucleotides read TGTGCCAGCAGTTTAAGCAGGGGAGTGATCCAGTACTTC.

In its sample, this clonotype was seen many times. This sequence joins TRBV7-9 and TRBJ2-5; D is ambiguous. Trimming took 5 bases from V and 5 from J, leaving 6 bases between them. The CDR3 runs 11 residues. Per the germline V gene, CDR1 is SEHNR and CDR2 is FQNEAQ (reference sequence). The CDR3: CASSTLETQYF. CDR3 DNA sequence: TGTGCCAGCAGCACACTGGAGACCCAGTACTTC.

This clonotype appeared many times. The CDR3 spells CASNFGQARIGTQYF. The CDR3 DNA reads TGTGCCAGCAACTTCGGACAGGCCCGCATTGGGACCCAGTACTTC. The chain joins TRBV6-1 to TRBJ2-5; 7 bases are a match to TRBD1. Germline V gives CDR1 MNHNS, CDR2 SASEGT. Trimming at V came to 7 bases and at J to 7 bases, leaving 15 bases not matched to a gene. The CDR3 contains 15 residues.

Many counts were recorded for this clonotype. The chain is built from TRBV6-5 and TRBJ1-2; the D gene is possibly TRBD1 (5 bases). The V end lost 4 bases, the J end lost 0 bases, and 12 bases lay between the germline ends. The CDR3 sequence is 15 residues long. Per germline, CDR1 MNHEY and CDR2 SVGAGI. This chain's CDR3 is CASSSEKTANYGYTF. The CDR3 nucleotides read TGTGCCAGCAGTTCCGAGAAGACAGCTAACTATGGCTACACCTTC.

Note on this clonotype: The junction does not match germline at one end; this may be a read error. The chain combines TRBV20-1 with TRBJ1-1; no clear D. The CDR3 runs to 10 residues. In germline, CDR1 is DFQATT, CDR2 SNEGSKA (reference sequence). The CDR3 sequence: CSAARNEASF. The CDR3 DNA reads as TGCAGTGCCGCCCGAAACGAAGCTTCCTTT.

At least ten counts were recorded for this clonotype. The chain carries TRBV2 and TRBJ1-2; no clear D. Germline lookup yields CDR1 SNHLY and CDR2 FYNNEI. The CDR3 runs to 13 residues. V lost 1 base and J 10 bases, leaving 13 bases between the germline ends. CDR3 loop: CASSEGPGRDYTF. For the CDR3, the DNA is TGTGCCAGCAGTGAAGGGCCAGGACGGGACTACACCTTC.

There are many counts of this clonotype. The J gene is TRBJ2-2, the V gene TRBV27, with 10 positions matching TRBD2. V was clipped by 7 bases and J by 3 bases; unmatched bases: 5. Germline V gene sequence: CDR1 MNHEY, CDR2 SMNVEV (reference sequence). The CDR3 covers 15 residues. The CDR3 coding sequence is TGTGCCAGCATGACTAGCGGGTCGTACACCGGGGAGCTGTTTTTT. Its protein product is CASMTSGSYTGELFF.